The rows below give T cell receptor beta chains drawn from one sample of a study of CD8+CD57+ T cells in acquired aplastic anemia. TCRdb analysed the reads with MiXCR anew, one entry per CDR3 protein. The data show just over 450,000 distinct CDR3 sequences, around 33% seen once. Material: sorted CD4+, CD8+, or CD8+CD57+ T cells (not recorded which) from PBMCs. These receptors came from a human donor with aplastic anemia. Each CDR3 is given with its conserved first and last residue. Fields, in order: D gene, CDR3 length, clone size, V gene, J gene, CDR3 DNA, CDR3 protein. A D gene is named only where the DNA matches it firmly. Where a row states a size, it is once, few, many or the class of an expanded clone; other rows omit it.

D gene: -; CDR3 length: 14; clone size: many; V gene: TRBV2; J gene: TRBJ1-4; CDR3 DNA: TGTGCCACCAGACAAGACGGTAATAATGAAAAACTGTTTTTT; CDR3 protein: CATRQDGNNEKLFF
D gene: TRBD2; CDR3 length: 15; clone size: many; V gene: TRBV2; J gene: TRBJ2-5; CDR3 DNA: TGTGCCAGCAGGGAGCGGGAGGCCAATCAAGAGACCCAGTACTTC; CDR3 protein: CASREREANQETQYF
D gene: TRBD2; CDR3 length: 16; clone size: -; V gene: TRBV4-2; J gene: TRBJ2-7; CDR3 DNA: TGTGCCAGCAGCCAAGCTTTAGCGGGGGGTTCCTACGAGCAGTACTTC; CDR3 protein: CASSQALAGGSYEQYF
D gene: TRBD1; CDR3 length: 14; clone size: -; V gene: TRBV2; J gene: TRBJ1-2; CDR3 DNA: TGTGCCAGCTCACCCGAGACAGGGACCTATGGCTACACCTTC; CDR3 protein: CASSPETGTYGYTF
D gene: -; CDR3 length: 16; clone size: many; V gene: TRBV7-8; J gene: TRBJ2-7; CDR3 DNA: TGTGCCAGCAGCCCACCCCAGGGGATCTCAACCTACGAGCAGTACTTC; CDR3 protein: CASSPPQGISTYEQYF
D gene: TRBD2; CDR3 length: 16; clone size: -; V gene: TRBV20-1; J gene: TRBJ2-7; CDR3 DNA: TGCAGTGCTCGGGCCCTCGGGGGAGGGTCCTCCTACGAGCAGTACTTC; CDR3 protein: CSARALGGGSSYEQYF
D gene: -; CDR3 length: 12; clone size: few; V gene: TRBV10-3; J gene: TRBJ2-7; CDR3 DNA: TGTGCCATCAAGGGGGATCCCTACGAGCAGTACTTC; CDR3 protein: CAIKGDPYEQYF
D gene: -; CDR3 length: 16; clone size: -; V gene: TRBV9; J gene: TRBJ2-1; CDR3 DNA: TGTGCCAGCAGCCCACAAACCTATACTAGTTCGAGTGAGCAGTTCTTC; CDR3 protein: CASSPQTYTSSSEQFF
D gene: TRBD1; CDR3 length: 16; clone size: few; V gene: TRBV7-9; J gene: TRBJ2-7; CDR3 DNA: TGTGCCAGCAGCAAGGGACAGGGGGGATTAGGTTACGAGCAGTACTTC; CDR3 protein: CASSKGQGGLGYEQYF
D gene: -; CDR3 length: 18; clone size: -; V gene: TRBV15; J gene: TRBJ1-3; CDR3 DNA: TGTGCCACCCGCAGAGGAGGTCCGGGGTTGAGCTCTGGAAACACCATATATTTT; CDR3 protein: CATRRGGPGLSSGNTIYF
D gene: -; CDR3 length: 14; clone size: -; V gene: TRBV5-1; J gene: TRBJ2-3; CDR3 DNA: TGCGCCAGCCGCTTCAGCGGGTACACAGATACGCAGTATTTT; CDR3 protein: CASRFSGYTDTQYF
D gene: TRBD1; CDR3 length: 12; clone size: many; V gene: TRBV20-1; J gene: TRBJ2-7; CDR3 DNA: TGCAGTGCTGTGGACAGGGGGTACGAGCAGTACTTC; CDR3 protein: CSAVDRGYEQYF
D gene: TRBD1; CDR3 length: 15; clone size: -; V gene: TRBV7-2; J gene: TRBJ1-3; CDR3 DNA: TGTGCCAGCAGCTTAGCTCCAGGGGGCGTGGACACCATATATTTT; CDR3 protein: CASSLAPGGVDTIYF
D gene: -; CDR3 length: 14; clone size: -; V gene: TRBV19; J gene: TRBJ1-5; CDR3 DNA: TGTGCCAGTGCCGGACAGCCCTTCAATCAGCCCCAGCATTTT; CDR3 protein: CASAGQPFNQPQHF
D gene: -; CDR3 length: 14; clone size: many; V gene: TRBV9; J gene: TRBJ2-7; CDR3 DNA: TGTGCCAGCAGCGTAGAGGCAGAGCCCTACGAGCAGTACTTC; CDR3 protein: CASSVEAEPYEQYF
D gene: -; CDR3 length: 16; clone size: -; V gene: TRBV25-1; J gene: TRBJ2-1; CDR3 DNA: TGTGCCAGCAGTGCGTCAGCCGGCGGACGCTACAATGAGCAGTTCTTC; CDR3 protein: CASSASAGGRYNEQFF
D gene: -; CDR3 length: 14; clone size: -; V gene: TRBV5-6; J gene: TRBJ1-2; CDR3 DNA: TGTGCCAGCGGCTTGGGCGCAGAAAACTATGGCTACACCTTC; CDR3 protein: CASGLGAENYGYTF
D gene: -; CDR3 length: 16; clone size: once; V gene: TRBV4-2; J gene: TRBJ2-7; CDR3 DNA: TGTGCCAGCAGCCGGGGGAGGCTTCCAATCTCTTACGAGCAGTACTTC; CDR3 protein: CASSRGRLPISYEQYF
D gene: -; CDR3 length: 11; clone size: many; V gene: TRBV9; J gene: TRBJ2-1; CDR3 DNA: TGCGCCAGCAGTGTTAACAATGAGCAGTTCTTC; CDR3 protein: CASSVNNEQFF
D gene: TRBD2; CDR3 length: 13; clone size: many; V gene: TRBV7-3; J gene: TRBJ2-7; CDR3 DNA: TGTGCCAGCAGCATAGCGGGGGGGCTCGAGCAGTACTTC; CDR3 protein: CASSIAGGLEQYF
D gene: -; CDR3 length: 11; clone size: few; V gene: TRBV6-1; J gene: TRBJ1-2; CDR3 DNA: TGTGCCAGTCAGGATAACTATGGCTACACCTTC; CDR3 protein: CASQDNYGYTF
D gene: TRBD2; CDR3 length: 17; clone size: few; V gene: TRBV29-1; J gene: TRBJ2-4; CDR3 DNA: TGCAGCGCTATTGGCGGGGGTGGAGTAAGCGCCAAAAACATTCAGTACTTC; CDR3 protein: CSAIGGGGVSAKNIQYF
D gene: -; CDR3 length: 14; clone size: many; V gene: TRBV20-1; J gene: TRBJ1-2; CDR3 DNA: TGCAGTGCCTATATCTGGGAGGCGGACTATGGCTACACCTTC; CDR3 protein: CSAYIWEADYGYTF
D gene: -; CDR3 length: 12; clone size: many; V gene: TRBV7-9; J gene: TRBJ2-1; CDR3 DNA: TGTGCCAGCAGCTTAGTCGAAGGTGAGCAGTTCTTC; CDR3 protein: CASSLVEGEQFF
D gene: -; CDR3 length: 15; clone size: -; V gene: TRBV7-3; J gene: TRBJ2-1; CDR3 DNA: TGTGCCAGCAGCTCCTCCGGGGGTAGCCACAATGAGCAGTTCTTC; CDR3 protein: CASSSSGGSHNEQFF
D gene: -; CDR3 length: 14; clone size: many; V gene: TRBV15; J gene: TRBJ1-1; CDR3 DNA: TGTGCCACCAGCAGAGATAGAGGGAGCACTGAAGCTTTCTTT; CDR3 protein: CATSRDRGSTEAFF